This entry features one TCR beta chain sequence. Its antigen is still unknown. TCRdb re-analysed the reads in MiXCR, keeping a single row per CDR3 protein. Of 350,000 to 450,000 distinct CDR3 sequences listed, around 18% are singletons. The sample comes from a study of T cell repertoires in cytomegalovirus infection. Notes on the study in general: The ex vivo response was dominated by HLA-C-restricted CMV-specific TCR beta clonotypes.

Germline values: CDR1 MNHEY, CDR2 SVGAGI. V lost 6 bases and J lost 5; bases outside the gene matches: 7. The CDR3 is 15 amino acids. The sample consisted of PBMCs. This sequence originates from a human donor in good health (CMV status not recorded). Some clones in this sample may be carry-over from other donors' samples. V is TRBV6-5 and J is TRBJ2-5; 12 nucleotides match TRBD1. CDR3 sequence: CASSRDRGRPETQYF. The CDR3 DNA follows: TGTGCCAGCAGCCGGGACAGGGGGCGCCCGGAGACCCAGTACTTC.